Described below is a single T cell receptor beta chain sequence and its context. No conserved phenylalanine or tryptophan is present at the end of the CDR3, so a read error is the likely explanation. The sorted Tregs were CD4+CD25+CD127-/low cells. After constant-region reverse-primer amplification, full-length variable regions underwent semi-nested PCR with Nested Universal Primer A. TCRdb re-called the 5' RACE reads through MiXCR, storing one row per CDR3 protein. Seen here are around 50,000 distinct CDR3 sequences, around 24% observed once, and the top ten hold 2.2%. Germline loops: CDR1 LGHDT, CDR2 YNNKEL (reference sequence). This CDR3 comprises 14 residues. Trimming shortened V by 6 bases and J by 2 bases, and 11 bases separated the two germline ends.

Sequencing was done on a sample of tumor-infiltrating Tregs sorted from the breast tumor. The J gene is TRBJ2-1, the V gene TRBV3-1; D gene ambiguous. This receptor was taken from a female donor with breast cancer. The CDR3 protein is CASSIGLTYNEQFS. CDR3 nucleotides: TGTGCCAGCAGTATTGGTCTAACCTACAATGAGCAGTTCTCC.